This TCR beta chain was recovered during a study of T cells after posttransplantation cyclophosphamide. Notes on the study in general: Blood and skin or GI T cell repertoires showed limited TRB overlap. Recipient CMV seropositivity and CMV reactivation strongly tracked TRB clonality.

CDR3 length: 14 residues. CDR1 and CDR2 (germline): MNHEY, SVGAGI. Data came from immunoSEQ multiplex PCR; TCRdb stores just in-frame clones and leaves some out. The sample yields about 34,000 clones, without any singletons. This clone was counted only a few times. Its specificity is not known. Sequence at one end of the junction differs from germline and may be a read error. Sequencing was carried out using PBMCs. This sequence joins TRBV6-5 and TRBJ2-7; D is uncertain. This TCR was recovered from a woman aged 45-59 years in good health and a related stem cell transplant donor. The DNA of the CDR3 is TGTGCCAGCAGTTTCAGTTTTAACAACTACCAGCAGTACTTC. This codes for CASSFSFNNYQQYF.